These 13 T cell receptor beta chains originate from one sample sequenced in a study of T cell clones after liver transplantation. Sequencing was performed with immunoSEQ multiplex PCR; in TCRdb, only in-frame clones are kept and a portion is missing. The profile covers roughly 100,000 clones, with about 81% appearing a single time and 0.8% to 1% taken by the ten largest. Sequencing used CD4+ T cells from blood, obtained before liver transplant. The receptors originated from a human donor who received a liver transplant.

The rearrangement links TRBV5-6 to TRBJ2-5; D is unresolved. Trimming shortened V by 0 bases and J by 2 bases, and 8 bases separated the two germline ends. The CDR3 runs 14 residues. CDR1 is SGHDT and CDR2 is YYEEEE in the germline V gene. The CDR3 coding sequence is TGTGCCAGCAGCTTGGTCGGCGGACAAGAGACCCAGTACTTC. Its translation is CASSLVGGQETQYF.

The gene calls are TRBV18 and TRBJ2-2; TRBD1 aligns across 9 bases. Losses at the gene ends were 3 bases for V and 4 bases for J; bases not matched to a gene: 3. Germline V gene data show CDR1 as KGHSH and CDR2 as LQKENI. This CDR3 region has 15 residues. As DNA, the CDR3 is TGTGCCAGCTCACCGGGACAGGGTGGCACCGGGGAGCTGTTTTTT. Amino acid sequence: CASSPGQGGTGELFF.

The CDR3 spells CASSEQAGSNSYNSPLHF. Here the CDR3 DNA reads TGTGCCAGCAGTGAACAGGCTGGGAGTAACTCCTATAATTCACCCCTCCACTTT. V and J are TRBV6-1 and TRBJ1-6; D call uncertain. CDR3 length: 18 amino acids. Deletions cut 2 bases from V and 0 bases from J, with 14 bases between. Germline-derived CDR1 and CDR2 are MNHNS and SASEGT.

The DNA of the CDR3 is TGTGCCAGTAGTTTTTCGACAGGGGGTTCCTATGGCTACACCTTC. Amino acids: CASSFSTGGSYGYTF. The chain uses TRBV19 and TRBJ1-2, with 9 nucleotides matching TRBD1. Germline V gene lookup returns CDR1 LNHDA and CDR2 SQIVND (reference sequence). V lost 5 bases to trimming and J lost 4 bases; unmatched junction nucleotides: 8. The CDR3 length is 15 residues. The full variable domain, with the rest looked up from reference TRBV19 and TRBJ1-2, is DGGITQSPKYLFRKEGQNVTLSCEQNLNHDAMYWYRQDPGQGLRLIYYSQIVNDFQKGDIAEGYSVSREKKESFPLTVTSAQKNPTAFYLCASSFSTGGSYGYTFGSGTRLTVV.

As DNA, the CDR3 is TGTGCCAGCAGTACGGGCTTCCCAAGTGGCGAGCAGTACTTC. Protein product: CASSTGFPSGEQYF. The chain employs TRBV6-5 and TRBJ2-7, with D uncertain. CDR1 is MNHEY and CDR2 is SVGAGI in the germline V gene. CDR3 length: 14 residues. V lost 5 bases, J lost 6 bases, and 17 bases lay in between.

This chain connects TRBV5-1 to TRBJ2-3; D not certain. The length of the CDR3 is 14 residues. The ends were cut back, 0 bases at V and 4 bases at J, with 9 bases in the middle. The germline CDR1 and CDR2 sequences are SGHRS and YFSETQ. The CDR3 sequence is CASSLVVGADTQYF. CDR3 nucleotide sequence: TGCGCCAGCAGCTTGGTGGTTGGAGCAGATACGCAGTATTTT.

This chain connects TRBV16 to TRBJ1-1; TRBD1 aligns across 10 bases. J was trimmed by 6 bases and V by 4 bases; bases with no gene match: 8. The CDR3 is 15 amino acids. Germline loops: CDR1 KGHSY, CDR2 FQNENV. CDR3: CASSLARTGGSEAFF. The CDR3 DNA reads TGTGCCAGCAGCCTAGCTAGGACAGGGGGTTCTGAAGCTTTCTTT.

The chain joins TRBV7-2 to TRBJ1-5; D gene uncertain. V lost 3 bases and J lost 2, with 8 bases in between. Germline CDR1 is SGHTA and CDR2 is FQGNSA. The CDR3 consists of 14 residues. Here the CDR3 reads CASSFEGGNQPQHF. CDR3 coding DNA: TGTGCCAGCAGCTTCGAGGGTGGCAATCAGCCCCAGCATTTT.

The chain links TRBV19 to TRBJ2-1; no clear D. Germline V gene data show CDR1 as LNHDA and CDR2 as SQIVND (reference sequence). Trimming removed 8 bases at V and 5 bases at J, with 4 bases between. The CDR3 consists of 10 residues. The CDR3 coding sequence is TGTGCCAGTTCCCACAATGAGCAGTTCTTC. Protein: CASSHNEQFF.

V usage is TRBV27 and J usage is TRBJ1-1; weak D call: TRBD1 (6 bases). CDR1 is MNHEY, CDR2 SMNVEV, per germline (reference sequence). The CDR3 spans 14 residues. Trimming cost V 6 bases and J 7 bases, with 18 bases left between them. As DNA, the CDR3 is TGTGCCAGCAGACCACCGCGAGGGGGGAGTGAAGCTTTCTTT. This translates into CASRPPRGGSEAFF.

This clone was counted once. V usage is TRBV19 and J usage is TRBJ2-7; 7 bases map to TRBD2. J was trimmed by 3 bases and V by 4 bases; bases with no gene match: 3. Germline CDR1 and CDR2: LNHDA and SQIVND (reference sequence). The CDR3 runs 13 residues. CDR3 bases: TGTGCCAGTAGTAGTGCGGGAGTCTACGAGCAGTACTTC. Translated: CASSSAGVYEQYF.

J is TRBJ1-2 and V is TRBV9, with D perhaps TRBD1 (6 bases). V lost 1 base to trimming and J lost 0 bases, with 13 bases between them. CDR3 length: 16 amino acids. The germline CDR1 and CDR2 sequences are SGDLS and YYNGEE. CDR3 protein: CASSVFDRISNYGYTF. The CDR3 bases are TGTGCCAGCAGCGTATTCGACAGGATATCTAACTATGGCTACACCTTC.

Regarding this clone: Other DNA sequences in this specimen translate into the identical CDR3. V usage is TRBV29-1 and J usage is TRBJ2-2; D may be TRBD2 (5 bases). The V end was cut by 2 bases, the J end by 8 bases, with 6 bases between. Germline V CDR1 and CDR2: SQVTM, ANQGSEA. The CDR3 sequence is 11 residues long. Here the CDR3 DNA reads TGCAGCGTTGAAACGGGGGGGGAGCTGTTTTTT. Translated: CSVETGGELFF.